A selection of T cell receptor beta chains follows, all from one sample in a study of human T cells and chemical hapten exposure. TCRdb reanalysed the RACE reads using MiXCR and keeps one entry per CDR3 protein. Seen here are some 77,000 distinct CDR3 sequences, 10% observed once, and the top ten hold more than 1.1%. Sample: whole blood, taken in connection with sensitization to the hapten diphenylcyclopropenone (DPC). These receptors were obtained from a woman in her forties or fifties with alopecia areata. Some clones in this sample may be carry-over from other donors' samples. Each CDR3 is given with its conserved first and last residue. The order of the fields is J gene, V gene, CDR3 protein.

j_gene: TRBJ1-2
v_gene: TRBV7-2
CDR3aa: CASSLNPANYGYTF

j_gene: TRBJ1-6
v_gene: TRBV12-3/TRBV12-4
CDR3aa: CASSPLPRNSPLHF

j_gene: TRBJ2-7
v_gene: TRBV2
CDR3aa: CASRTQGAGYEQYF

j_gene: TRBJ2-7
v_gene: TRBV4-2
CDR3aa: CASSQGAGDSSYEQYF

j_gene: TRBJ2-1
v_gene: TRBV21-1
CDR3aa: CASSMGRTSGNYNEQFF

j_gene: TRBJ2-7
v_gene: TRBV19
CDR3aa: CASSIGAGGSYEQYF

j_gene: TRBJ1-5
v_gene: TRBV9
CDR3aa: CASSREGVNQPQHF

j_gene: TRBJ2-2
v_gene: TRBV12-3/TRBV12-4
CDR3aa: CASREDRGRTGELFF

j_gene: TRBJ2-1
v_gene: TRBV4-1
CDR3aa: CASSQGLAGVNEQFF

j_gene: TRBJ2-7
v_gene: TRBV7-7
CDR3aa: CASSPLPSSGPQYEQYF

j_gene: TRBJ2-3
v_gene: TRBV20-1
CDR3aa: CSAGEISRDTQYF

j_gene: TRBJ2-2
v_gene: TRBV11-2
CDR3aa: CASRIGGINTGELFF

j_gene: TRBJ2-3
v_gene: TRBV7-9
CDR3aa: CASSLVLAYATDTQYF

j_gene: TRBJ1-2
v_gene: TRBV12-3/TRBV12-4
CDR3aa: CASSPRGAGGGYGYTF

j_gene: TRBJ2-5
v_gene: TRBV5-1
CDR3aa: CASSRGGRETQYF

j_gene: TRBJ2-1
v_gene: TRBV10-3
CDR3aa: CALRGTSGSGEQFF

j_gene: TRBJ1-6
v_gene: TRBV3-1
CDR3aa: CASSVRDLLPLHF

j_gene: TRBJ1-1
v_gene: TRBV27
CDR3aa: CASSLLGLGNTEAFF

j_gene: TRBJ2-1
v_gene: TRBV20-1
CDR3aa: CSTRGDNEQFF

j_gene: TRBJ2-1
v_gene: TRBV4-2
CDR3aa: CASNSPGGGNNEQFF

j_gene: TRBJ1-1
v_gene: TRBV6-1
CDR3aa: CASSEAGRGTEAFF

j_gene: TRBJ1-1
v_gene: TRBV4-1
CDR3aa: CASSARDRGPYRFF

j_gene: TRBJ2-5
v_gene: TRBV19
CDR3aa: CASSIGTTRPQYF

j_gene: TRBJ2-3
v_gene: TRBV11-2
CDR3aa: CASSLARDTQYF

j_gene: TRBJ1-1
v_gene: TRBV29-1
CDR3aa: CSVGTVEAFF

j_gene: TRBJ2-7
v_gene: TRBV28
CDR3aa: CASSGAYEQYF

j_gene: TRBJ2-1
v_gene: TRBV28
CDR3aa: CASSITNEQFF

j_gene: TRBJ1-1
v_gene: TRBV5-6
CDR3aa: CASSWTGENTEAFF

j_gene: TRBJ2-3
v_gene: TRBV20-1
CDR3aa: CSARELAGSTDTQYF

j_gene: TRBJ2-4
v_gene: TRBV7-8
CDR3aa: CASSLAMRTSGGIKNIQYF

j_gene: TRBJ1-2
v_gene: TRBV2
CDR3aa: CASATGGYGYTF

j_gene: TRBJ2-2
v_gene: TRBV2
CDR3aa: CASSHTSGRGTGELFF

j_gene: TRBJ1-1
v_gene: TRBV6-5
CDR3aa: CASRQGTEAFF

j_gene: TRBJ1-6
v_gene: TRBV7-8
CDR3aa: CASSLGGAENSPLHF

j_gene: TRBJ2-7
v_gene: TRBV10-3
CDR3aa: CAITPGLAPTEQYF

j_gene: TRBJ1-3
v_gene: TRBV20-1
CDR3aa: CSAIDSFGNTIYF

j_gene: TRBJ2-3
v_gene: TRBV18
CDR3aa: CASSTYVELRRTDTQYF

j_gene: TRBJ1-1
v_gene: TRBV7-8
CDR3aa: CASSLAQGEAFF

j_gene: TRBJ2-7
v_gene: TRBV20-1
CDR3aa: CSADRANEQYF

j_gene: TRBJ2-3
v_gene: TRBV20-1
CDR3aa: CSAQERTRSTDTQYF

j_gene: TRBJ2-3
v_gene: TRBV29-1
CDR3aa: CSVQRETSGRAVMDTQYF

j_gene: TRBJ2-1
v_gene: TRBV6-2/TRBV6-3
CDR3aa: CASRPSGGSYNEQFF

j_gene: TRBJ1-1
v_gene: TRBV28
CDR3aa: CASSLRQITEAFF

j_gene: TRBJ2-1
v_gene: TRBV20-1
CDR3aa: CSASGRPPQANNEQFF

j_gene: TRBJ2-4
v_gene: TRBV7-8
CDR3aa: CASSLTTSGRWAKNIQYF

j_gene: TRBJ1-6
v_gene: TRBV20-1
CDR3aa: CSAKPGRNSPLHF

j_gene: TRBJ1-1
v_gene: TRBV7-2
CDR3aa: CASSIGTLQGGTEAFF

j_gene: TRBJ2-2
v_gene: TRBV27
CDR3aa: CASTPGQANTGELFF

j_gene: TRBJ2-1
v_gene: TRBV4-3
CDR3aa: CASSQDPGGDISRNEQFF

j_gene: TRBJ2-7
v_gene: TRBV5-1
CDR3aa: CASSQDGSGGPYEQYF

j_gene: TRBJ2-5
v_gene: TRBV21-1
CDR3aa: CASSRIQETQYF